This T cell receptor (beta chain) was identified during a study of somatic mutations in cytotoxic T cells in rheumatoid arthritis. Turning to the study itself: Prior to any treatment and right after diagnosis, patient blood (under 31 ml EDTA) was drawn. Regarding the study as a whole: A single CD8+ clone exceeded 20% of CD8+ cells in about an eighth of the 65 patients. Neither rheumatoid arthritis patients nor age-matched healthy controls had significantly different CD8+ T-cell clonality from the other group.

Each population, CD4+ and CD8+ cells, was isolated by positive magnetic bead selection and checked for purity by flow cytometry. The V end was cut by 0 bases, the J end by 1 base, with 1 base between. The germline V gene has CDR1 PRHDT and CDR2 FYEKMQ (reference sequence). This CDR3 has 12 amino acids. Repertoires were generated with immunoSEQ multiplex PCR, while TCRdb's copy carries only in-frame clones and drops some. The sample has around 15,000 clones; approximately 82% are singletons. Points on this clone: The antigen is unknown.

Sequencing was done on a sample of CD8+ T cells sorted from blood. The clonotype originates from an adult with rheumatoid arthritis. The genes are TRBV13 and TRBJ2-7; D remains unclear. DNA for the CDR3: TGTGCCAGCAGCTTAGGGTCCTACGAGCAGTACTTC. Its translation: CASSLGSYEQYF. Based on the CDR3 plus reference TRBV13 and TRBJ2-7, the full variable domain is AAGVIQSPRHLIKEKRETATLKCYPIPRHDTVYWYQQGPGQDPQFLISFYEKMQSDKGSIPDRFSAQQFSDYHSELNMSSLELGDSALYFCASSLGSYEQYFGPGTRLTVT.